This TCR beta chain was identified during a study of T-cell reconstitution after alpha-beta-depleted transplantation in children. Study-wide results and limits: In some patients, recipient T cells and intrathymic progenitors surviving conditioning explained high day-60 diversity. When one year had passed after transplant, most T-cell counts and diversity came from newly produced T cells.

This sample's TCRbeta library carried unique molecular identifier barcodes. Via MiXCR, TCRdb re-called the PCR reads, giving one row per CDR3 protein. The table records roughly 400,000 distinct CDR3 sequences, roughly 44% of them present only once. Germline V gives CDR1 SEHNR, CDR2 FQNEAQ (reference sequence). CDR3 length: 15 amino acids. V dropped 0 bases and J dropped 2 bases, with 8 bases sitting between them. A note on this clonotype: What it binds is not known.

The origin of this receptor is a girl aged 2 to 10 with aplastic anemia, due to receive a stem cell transplant. This sequence joins TRBV7-9 and TRBJ2-1, with D unresolved. The input for sequencing was PBMCs, taken before TCRalphabeta/CD19-depleted stem cell transplant. CDR3 sequence (DNA): TGTGCCAGCAGCTTAGCAAGGGTCCCCTACAATGAGCAGTTCTTC. As protein: CASSLARVPYNEQFF. The full variable domain, rest sourced from reference TRBV7-9 and TRBJ2-1, is DTGVSQNPRHKITKRGQNVTFRCDPISEHNRLYWYRQTLGQGPEFLTYFQNEAQLEKSRLLSDRFSAERPKGSFSTLEIQRTEQGDSAMYLCASSLARVPYNEQFFGPGTRLTVL.